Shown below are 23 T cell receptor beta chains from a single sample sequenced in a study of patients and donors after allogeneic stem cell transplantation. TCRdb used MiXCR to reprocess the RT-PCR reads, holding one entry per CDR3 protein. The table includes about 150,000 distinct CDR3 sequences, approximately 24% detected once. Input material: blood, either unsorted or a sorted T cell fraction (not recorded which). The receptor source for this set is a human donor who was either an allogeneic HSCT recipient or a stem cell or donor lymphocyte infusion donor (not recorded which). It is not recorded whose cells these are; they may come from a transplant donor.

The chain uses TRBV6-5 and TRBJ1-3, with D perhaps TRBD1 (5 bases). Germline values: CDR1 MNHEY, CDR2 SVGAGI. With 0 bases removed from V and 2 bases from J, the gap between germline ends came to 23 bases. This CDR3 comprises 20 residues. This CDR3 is CASSYSPPTEARGAGNTIYF. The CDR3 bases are TGTGCCAGCAGTTACTCTCCTCCGACAGAGGCTCGGGGAGCTGGAAACACCATATATTTT.

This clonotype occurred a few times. The CDR3 protein is CASSRGEISYEQYF. The CDR3 DNA reads TGTGCCAGCAGCAGGGGGGAAATCTCCTACGAGCAGTACTTC. The chain is built from TRBV7-9 and TRBJ2-7; D possibly matches TRBD1 or TRBD2 (6 bases each). The germline V gene has CDR1 SEHNR and CDR2 FQNEAQ (reference sequence). This CDR3 comprises 14 residues. V was shortened by 5 bases and J by 0 bases, with 11 bases between the two germline ends.

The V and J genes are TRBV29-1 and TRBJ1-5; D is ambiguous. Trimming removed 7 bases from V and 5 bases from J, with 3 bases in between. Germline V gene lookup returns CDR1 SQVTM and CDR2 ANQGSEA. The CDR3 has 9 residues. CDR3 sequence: CSADQPQHF. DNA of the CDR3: TGCAGCGCGGATCAGCCCCAGCATTTT.

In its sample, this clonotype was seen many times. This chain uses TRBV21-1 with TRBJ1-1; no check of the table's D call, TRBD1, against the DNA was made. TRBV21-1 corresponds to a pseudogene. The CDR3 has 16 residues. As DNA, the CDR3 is TGTGCCAGCAGCAAAGCGGGGACAAACCGGGAAACTGAAGCTTTCTTT. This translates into CASSKAGTNRETEAFF.

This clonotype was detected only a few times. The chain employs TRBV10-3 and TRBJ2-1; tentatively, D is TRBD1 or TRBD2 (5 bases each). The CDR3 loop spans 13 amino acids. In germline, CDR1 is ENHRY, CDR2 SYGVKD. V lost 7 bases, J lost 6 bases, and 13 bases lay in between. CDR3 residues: CAITDGARNEQFF. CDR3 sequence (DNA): TGTGCCATCACTGACGGGGCTCGCAATGAGCAGTTCTTC.

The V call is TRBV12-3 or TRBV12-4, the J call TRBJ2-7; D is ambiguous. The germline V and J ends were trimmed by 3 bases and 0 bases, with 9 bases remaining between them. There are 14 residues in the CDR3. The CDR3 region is CASSLEVTSYEQYF. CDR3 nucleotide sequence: TGTGCCAGCAGTTTGGAAGTGACCTCCTACGAGCAGTACTTC.

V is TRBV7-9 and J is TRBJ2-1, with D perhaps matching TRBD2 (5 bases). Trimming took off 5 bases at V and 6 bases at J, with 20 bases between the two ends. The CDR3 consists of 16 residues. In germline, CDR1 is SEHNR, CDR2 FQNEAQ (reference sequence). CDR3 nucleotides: TGTGCCAGCAGCACACCAACCGGACTCTCAGCCAATGAGCAGTTCTTC. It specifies CASSTPTGLSANEQFF.

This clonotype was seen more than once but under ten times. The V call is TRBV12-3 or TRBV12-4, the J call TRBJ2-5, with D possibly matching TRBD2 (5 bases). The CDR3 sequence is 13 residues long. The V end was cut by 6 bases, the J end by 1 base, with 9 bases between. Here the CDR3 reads CASRRGRQETQYF. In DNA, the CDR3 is TGTGCCAGCAGGCGCGGGCGCCAAGAGACCCAGTACTTC.

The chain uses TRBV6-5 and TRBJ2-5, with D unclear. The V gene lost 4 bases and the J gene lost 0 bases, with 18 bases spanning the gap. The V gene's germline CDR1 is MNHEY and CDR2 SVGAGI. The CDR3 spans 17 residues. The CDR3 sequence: CASSLSLWALYQETQYF. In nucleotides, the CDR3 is TGTGCCAGCAGTTTGTCCCTCTGGGCTTTGTACCAAGAGACCCAGTACTTC.

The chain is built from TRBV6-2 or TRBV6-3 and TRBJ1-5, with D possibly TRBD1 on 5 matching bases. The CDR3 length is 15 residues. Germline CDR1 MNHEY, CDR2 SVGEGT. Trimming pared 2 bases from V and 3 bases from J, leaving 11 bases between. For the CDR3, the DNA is TGTGCCAGCAGTTACCTGGACACACACAATCAGCCCCAGCATTTT. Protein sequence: CASSYLDTHNQPQHF.

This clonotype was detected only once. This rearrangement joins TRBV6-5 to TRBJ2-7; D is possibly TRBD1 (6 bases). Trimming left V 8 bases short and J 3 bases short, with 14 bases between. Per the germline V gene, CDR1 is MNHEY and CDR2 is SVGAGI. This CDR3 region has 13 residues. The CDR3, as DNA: TGTGCCAGCGCGCTACAGGGCCGCTACGAGCAGTACTTC. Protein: CASALQGRYEQYF.

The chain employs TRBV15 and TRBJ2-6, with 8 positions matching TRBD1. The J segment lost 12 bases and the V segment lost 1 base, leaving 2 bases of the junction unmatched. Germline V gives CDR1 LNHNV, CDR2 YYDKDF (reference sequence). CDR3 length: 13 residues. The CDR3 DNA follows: TGTGCCACCAGCAGAGCGACAGGGGCCGTCCTGACTTTC. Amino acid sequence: CATSRATGAVLTF.

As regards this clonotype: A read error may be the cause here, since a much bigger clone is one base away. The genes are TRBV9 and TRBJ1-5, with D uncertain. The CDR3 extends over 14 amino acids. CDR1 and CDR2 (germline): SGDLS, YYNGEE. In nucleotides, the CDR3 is TGTGCCGGCAGCGTAGGTGGTGGCAATCAGCCCCAGCATTTT. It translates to CAGSVGGGNQPQHF.

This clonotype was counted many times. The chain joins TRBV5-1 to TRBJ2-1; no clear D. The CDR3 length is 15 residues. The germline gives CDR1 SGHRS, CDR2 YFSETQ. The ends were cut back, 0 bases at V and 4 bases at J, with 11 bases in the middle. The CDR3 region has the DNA TGCGCCAGCAGCTTGGTCCCAGGCGCGTACAATGAGCAGTTCTTC. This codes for CASSLVPGAYNEQFF. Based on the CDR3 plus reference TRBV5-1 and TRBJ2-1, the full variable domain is KAGVTQTPRYLIKTRGQQVTLSCSPISGHRSVSWYQQTPGQGLQFLFEYFSETQRNKGNFPGRFSGRQFSNSRSEMNVSTLELGDSALYLCASSLVPGAYNEQFFGPGTRLTVL.

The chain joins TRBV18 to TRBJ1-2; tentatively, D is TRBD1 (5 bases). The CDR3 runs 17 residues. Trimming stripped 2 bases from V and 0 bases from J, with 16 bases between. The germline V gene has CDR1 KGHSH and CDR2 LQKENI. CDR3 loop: CASSPKSREEPNYGYTF. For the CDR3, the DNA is TGTGCCAGCTCACCAAAGTCCAGGGAGGAGCCTAACTATGGCTACACCTTC.

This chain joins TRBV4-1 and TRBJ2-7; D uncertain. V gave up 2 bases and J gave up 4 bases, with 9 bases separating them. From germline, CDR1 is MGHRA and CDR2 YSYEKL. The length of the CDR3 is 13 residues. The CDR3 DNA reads TGCGCCAGCAGCCAAACAACTTCTTACGAGCAGTACTTC. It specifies CASSQTTSYEQYF.

The chain's CDR3 is CASSVVAASYEQYF. CDR3 coding DNA: TGTGCCAGCAGCGTAGTAGCGGCCTCCTACGAGCAGTACTTC. The genes are TRBV9 and TRBJ2-7, with D possibly TRBD2 on 6 matching bases. Germline V lookup: CDR1 SGDLS, CDR2 YYNGEE. V lost 0 bases and J 0 bases, leaving 7 bases between the germline ends. This CDR3 has 14 residues.

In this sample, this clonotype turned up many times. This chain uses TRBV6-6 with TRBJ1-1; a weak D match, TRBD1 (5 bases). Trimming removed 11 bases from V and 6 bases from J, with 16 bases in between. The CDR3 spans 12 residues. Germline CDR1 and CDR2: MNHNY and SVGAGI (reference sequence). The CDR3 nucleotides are TGTGCCGGGGGGGAATATAGCGCTGAAGCTTTCTTT. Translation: CAGGEYSAEAFF.

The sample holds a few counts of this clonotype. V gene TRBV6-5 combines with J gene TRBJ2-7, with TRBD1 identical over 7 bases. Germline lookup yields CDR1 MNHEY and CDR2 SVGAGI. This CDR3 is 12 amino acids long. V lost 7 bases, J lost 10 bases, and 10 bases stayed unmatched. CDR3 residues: CASTSGQNIQYF. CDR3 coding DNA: TGTGCCAGCACTTCGGGACAGAATATTCAGTACTTC.

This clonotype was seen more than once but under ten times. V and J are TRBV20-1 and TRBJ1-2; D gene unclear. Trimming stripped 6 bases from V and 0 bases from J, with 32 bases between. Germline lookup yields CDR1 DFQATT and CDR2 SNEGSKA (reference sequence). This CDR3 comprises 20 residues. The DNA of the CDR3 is TGCAGTGCGGGCCTGGATTTGTCCCCAGTATTGGAAATAGCTAACTATGGCTACACCTTC. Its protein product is CSAGLDLSPVLEIANYGYTF.

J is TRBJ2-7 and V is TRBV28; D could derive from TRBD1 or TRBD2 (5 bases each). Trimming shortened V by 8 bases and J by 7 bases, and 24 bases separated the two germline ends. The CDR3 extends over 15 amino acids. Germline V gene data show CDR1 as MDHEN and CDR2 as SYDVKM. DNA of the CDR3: TGTGCCAGCGGGGGACGTGAGGCCCCCTCTCGAGAGCAGTACTTC. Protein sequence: CASGGREAPSREQYF.

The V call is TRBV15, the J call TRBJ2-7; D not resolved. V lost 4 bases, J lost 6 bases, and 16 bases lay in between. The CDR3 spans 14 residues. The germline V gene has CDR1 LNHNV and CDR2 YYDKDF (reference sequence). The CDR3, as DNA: TGTGCCACCAGCATTAGGACGGCTCCCTCCGAGCAGTACTTC. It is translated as CATSIRTAPSEQYF.

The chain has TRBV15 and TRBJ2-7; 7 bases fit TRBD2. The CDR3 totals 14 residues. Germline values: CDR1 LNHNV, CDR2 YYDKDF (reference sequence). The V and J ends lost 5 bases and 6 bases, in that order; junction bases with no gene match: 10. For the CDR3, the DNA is TGTGCCACCAGCGCGGGAGTCAGAGGGAGCGAGCAGTACTTC. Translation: CATSAGVRGSEQYF.